The sequence of this T cell receptor (beta chain) was determined in a study of graft-versus-host responses after intestinal transplantation. Points from the study as a whole: Recipient bone marrow held GvH clones, some seen earlier in ileum or blood. With peak circulating GvH clone levels came an association with early post-transplant HvG declines.

V trimming: 0 bases; J trimming: 8 bases; junction bases outside the gene matches: 4. Per the germline V gene, CDR1 is SGHRS and CDR2 is YFSETQ. The CDR3 runs to 13 residues. Comment on this clone: Its matching antigen is unknown.

Clones were read by immunoSEQ multiplex PCR, and TCRdb kept only the in-frame ones, dropping some. This sample has about 110,000 clones, with about nine tenths found just once. The V gene is TRBV5-1, the J gene TRBJ1-1, with TRBD1 matching over 7 bases. The sequencing used unstimulated CD4+ T cells sorted from spleen or lymph node cells, collected before transplant. The clonotype comes from a human donor who was the organ donor for an intestinal transplant. The CDR3 nucleotides read TGCGCCAGCAGCTTGGGATCGGACAGGGAAGCTTTCTTT. It encodes CASSLGSDREAFF.